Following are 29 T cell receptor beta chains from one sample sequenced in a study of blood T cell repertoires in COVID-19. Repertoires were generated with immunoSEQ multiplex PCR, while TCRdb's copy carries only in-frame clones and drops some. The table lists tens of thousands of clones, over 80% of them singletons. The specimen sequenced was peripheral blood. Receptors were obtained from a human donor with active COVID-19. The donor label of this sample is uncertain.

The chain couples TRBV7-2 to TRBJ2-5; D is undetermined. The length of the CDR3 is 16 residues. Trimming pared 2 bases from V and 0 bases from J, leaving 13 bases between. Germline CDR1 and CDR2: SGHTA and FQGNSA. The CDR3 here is CASSLRQNVYQETQYF. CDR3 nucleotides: TGTGCCAGCAGCTTAAGACAAAACGTGTACCAAGAGACCCAGTACTTC. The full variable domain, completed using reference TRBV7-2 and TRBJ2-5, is GAGVSQSPSNKVTEKGKDVELRCDPISGHTALYWYRQSLGQGLEFLIYFQGNSAPDKSGLPSDRFSAERTGGSVSTLTIQRTQQEDSAVYLCASSLRQNVYQETQYFGPGTRLLVL.

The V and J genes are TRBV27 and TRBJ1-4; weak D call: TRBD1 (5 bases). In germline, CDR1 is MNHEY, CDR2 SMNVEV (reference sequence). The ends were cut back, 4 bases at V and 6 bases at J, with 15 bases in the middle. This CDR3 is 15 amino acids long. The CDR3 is CASSSRQSYDEKLFF. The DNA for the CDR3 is TGTGCCAGCAGTTCCCGACAGAGTTACGATGAAAAACTGTTTTTT.

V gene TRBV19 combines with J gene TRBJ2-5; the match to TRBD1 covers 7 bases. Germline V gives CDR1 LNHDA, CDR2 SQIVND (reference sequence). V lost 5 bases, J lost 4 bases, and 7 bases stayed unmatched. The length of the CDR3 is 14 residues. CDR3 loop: CASSPTGLGETQYF. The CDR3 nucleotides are TGTGCCAGTAGTCCGACAGGGTTAGGAGAGACCCAGTACTTC.

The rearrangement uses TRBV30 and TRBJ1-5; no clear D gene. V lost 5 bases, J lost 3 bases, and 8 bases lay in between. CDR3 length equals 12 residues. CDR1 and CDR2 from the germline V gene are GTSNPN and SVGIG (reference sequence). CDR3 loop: CAWGRNNQPQHF. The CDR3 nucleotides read TGTGCCTGGGGCAGAAACAATCAGCCCCAGCATTTT.

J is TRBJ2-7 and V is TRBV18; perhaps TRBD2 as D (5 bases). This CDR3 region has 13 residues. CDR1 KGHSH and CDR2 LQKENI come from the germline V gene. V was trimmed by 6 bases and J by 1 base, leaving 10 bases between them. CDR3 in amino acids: CASSPRRSYEQYF. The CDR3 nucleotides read TGTGCCAGCTCGCCCAGGAGGTCCTACGAGCAGTACTTC. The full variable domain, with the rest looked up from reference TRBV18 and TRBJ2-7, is NAGVMQNPRHLVRRRGQEARLRCSPMKGHSHVYWYRQLPEEGLKFMVYLQKENIIDESGMPKERFSAEFPKEGPSILRIQQVVRGDSAAYFCASSPRRSYEQYFGPGTRLTVT.

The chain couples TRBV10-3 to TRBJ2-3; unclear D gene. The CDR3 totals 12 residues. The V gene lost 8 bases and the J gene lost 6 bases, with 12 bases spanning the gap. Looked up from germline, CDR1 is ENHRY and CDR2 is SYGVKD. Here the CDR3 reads CAIAPTSDTQYF. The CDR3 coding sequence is TGTGCCATCGCGCCCACTTCGGATACGCAGTATTTT.

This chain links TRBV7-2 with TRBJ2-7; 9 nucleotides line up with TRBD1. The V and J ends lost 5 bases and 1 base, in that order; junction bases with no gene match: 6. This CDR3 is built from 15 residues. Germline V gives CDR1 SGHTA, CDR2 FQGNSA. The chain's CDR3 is CASSQGTGKSYEQYF. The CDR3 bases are TGTGCCAGCAGCCAAGGGACAGGGAAGTCCTACGAGCAGTACTTC.

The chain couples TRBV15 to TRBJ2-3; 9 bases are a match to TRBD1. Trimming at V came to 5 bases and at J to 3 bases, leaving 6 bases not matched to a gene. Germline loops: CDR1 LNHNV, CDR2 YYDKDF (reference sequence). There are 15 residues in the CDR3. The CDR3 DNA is TGTGCCACCAGCGGCCGGGACAGGGCGACAGATACGCAGTATTTT. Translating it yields CATSGRDRATDTQYF.

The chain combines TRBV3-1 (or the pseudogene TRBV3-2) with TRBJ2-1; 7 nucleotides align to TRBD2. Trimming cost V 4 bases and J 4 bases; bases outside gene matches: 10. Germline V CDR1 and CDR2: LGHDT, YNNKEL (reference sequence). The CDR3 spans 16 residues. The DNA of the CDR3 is TGTGCCAGCAGCCCGCCACTCAGCGGGATGTACAATGAGCAGTTCTTC. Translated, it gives CASSPPLSGMYNEQFF.

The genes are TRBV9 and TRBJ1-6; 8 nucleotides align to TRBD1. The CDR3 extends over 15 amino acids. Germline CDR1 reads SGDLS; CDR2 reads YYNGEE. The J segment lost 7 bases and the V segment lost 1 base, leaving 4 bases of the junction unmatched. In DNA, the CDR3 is TGTGCCAGCAGCGTAAAGGGACAGGAGAATTCACCCCTCCACTTT. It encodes CASSVKGQENSPLHF.

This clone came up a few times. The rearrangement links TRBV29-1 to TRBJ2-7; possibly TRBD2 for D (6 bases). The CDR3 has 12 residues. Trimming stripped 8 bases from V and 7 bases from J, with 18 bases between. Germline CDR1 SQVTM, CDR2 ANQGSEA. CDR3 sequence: CSCSGGMSEQYF. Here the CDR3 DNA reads TGCAGCTGTTCTGGCGGGATGAGTGAGCAGTACTTC.

The CDR3 here is CASSPLGGNQETQYF. The CDR3 coding sequence is TGTGCCAGCAGCCCCTTAGGGGGAAACCAAGAGACCCAGTACTTC. This chain joins TRBV7-3 and TRBJ2-5, with D maybe TRBD1 (6 bases). Per germline, CDR1 SGHTA and CDR2 FQGTGA. CDR3 length: 15 residues. V lost 5 bases and J 0 bases, leaving 13 bases between the germline ends.

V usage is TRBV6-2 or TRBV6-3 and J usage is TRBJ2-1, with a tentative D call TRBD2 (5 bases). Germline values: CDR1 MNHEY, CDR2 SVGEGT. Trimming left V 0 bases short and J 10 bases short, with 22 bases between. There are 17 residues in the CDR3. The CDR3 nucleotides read TGTGCCAGCAGTTACTCGAAAGGTCATGGAGGATCTGGAGAGCAGTTCTTC. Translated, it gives CASSYSKGHGGSGEQFF.

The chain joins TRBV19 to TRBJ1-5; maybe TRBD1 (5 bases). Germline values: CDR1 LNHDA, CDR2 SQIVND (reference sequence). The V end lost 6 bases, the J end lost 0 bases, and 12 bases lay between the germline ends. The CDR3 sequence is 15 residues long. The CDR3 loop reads CASSGGFNSNQPQHF. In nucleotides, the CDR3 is TGTGCCAGTAGCGGGGGATTCAATAGCAATCAGCCCCAGCATTTT.

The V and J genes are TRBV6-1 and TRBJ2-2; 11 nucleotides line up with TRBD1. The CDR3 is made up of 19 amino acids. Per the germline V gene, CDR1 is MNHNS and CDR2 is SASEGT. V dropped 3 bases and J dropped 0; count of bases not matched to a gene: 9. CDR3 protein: CASSDGRTGGRSNTGELFF. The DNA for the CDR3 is TGTGCCAGCAGTGACGGCAGGACAGGGGGCCGGTCGAACACCGGGGAGCTGTTTTTT.

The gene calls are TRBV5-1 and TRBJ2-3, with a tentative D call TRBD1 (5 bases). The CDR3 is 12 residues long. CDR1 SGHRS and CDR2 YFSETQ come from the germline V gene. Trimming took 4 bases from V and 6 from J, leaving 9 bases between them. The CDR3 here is CASSPRGDTQYF. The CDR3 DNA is TGCGCCAGCAGCCCAAGGGGTGATACGCAGTATTTT.

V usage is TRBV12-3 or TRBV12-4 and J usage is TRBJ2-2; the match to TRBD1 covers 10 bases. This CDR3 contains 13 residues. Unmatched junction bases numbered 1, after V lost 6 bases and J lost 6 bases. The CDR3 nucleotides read TGTGCCAGCAGCGACAGGGGGCCCGGGGAGCTGTTTTTT. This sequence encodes CASSDRGPGELFF.

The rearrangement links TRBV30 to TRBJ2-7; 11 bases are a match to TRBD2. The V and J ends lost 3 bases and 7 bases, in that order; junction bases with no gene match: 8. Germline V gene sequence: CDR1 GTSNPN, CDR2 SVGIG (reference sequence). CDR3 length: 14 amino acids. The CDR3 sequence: CAWRALAGVGEQYF. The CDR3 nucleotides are TGTGCCTGGAGGGCACTAGCGGGAGTAGGGGAGCAGTACTTC.

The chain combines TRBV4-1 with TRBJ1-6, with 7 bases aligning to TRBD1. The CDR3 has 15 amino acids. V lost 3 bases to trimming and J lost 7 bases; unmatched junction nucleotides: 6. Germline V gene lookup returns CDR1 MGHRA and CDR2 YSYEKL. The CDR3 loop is CASSQEGATNSPLHF. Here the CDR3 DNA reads TGCGCCAGCAGCCAGGAGGGGGCAACGAATTCACCCCTCCACTTT.

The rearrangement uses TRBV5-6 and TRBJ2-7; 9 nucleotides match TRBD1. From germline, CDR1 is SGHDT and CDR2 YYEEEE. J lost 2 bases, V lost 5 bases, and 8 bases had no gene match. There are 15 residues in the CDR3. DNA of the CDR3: TGTGCCAGCAGTCCCGGGACAGGGATTACCTACGAGCAGTACTTC. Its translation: CASSPGTGITYEQYF.

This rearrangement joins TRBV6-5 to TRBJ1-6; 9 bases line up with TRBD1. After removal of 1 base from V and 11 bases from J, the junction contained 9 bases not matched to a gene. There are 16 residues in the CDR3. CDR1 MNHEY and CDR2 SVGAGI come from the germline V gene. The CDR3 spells CASSYFSGQGGTPLHF. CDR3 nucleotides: TGTGCCAGCAGTTACTTTTCGGGACAGGGTGGAACACCCCTCCACTTT.

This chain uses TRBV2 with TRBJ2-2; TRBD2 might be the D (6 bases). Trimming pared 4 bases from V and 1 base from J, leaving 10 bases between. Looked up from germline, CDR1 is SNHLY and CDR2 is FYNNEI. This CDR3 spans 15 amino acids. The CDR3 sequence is CASSGGGKNTGELFF. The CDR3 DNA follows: TGTGCCAGCAGTGGGGGCGGGAAGAACACCGGGGAGCTGTTTTTT.

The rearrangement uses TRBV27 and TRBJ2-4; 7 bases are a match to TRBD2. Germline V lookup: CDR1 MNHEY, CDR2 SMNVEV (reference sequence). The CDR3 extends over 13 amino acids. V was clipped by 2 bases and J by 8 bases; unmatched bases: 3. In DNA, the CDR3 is TGTGCCAGCAGTTTACAGGGAGGGTACATTCAGTACTTC. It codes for CASSLQGGYIQYF.

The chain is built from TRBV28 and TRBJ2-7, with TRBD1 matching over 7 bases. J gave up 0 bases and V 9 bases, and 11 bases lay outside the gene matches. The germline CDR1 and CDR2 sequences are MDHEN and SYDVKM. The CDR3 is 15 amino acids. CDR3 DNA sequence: TGTGCCAGTCCCGGCGCCGGGACAGTCTCCTACGAGCAGTACTTC. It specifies CASPGAGTVSYEQYF.

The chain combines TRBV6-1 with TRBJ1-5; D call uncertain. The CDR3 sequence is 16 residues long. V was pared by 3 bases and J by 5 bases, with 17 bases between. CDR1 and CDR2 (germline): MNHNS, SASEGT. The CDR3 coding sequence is TGTGCCAGCAGTGAGCTTGTCCCCGACTGGGATCAGCCCCAGCATTTT. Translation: CASSELVPDWDQPQHF.

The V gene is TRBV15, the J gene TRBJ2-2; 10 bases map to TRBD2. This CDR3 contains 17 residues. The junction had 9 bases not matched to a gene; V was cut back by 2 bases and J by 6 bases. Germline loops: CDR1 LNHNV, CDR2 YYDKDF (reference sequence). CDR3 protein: CATSRPSSGRVAGELFF. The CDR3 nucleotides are TGTGCCACCAGCAGACCGTCTAGCGGGAGAGTGGCCGGGGAGCTGTTTTTT.

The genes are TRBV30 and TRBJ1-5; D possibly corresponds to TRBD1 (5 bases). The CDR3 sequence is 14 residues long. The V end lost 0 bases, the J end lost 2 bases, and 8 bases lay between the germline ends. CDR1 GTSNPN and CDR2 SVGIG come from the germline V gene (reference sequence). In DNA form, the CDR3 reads TGTGCCTGGAGTGTACAGGATCGCAATCAGCCCCAGCATTTT. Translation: CAWSVQDRNQPQHF.

The CDR3 sequence is CASSLGLGQGANEQFF. CDR3 bases: TGCGCCAGCAGCTTGGGTCTGGGACAGGGGGCAAATGAGCAGTTCTTC. The chain uses TRBV5-1 and TRBJ2-1; TRBD1 matches 12 bases. The germline gives CDR1 SGHRS, CDR2 YFSETQ. This CDR3 is built from 16 residues. J gave up 7 bases and V 0 bases, and 5 bases lay outside the gene matches.

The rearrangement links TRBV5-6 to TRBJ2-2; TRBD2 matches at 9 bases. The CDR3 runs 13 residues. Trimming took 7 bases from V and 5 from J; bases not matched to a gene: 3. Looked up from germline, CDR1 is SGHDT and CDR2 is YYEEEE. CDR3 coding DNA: TGTGCCAGCCTCGCGGGGGGGACCGGGGAGCTGTTTTTT. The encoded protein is CASLAGGTGELFF.